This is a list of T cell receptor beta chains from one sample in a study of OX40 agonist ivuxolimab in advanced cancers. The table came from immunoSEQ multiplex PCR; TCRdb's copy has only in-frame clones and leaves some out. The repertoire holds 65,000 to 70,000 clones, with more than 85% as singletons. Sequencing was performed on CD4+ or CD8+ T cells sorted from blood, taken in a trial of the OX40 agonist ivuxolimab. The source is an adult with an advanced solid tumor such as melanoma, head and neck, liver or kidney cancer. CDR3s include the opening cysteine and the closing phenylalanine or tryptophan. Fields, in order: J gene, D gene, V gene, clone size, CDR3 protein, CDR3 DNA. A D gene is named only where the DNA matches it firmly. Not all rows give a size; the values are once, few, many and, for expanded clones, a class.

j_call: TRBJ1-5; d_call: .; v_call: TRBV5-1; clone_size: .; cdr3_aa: CASSFDPGGSQPQHF; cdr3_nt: TGCGCCAGCAGCTTCGACCCGGGTGGGAGTCAGCCCCAGCATTTT
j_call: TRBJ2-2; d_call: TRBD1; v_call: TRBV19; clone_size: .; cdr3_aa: CASLEEPGQGNTGELFF; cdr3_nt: TGTGCCAGCCTAGAAGAACCGGGACAGGGTAACACCGGGGAGCTGTTTTTT
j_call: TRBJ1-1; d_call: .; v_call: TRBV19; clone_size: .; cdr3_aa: CASSSSVGNTEAFF; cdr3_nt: TGTGCCAGTAGTTCCTCGGTGGGAAACACTGAAGCTTTCTTT
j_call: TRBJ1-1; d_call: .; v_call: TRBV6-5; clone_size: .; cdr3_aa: CASSKQNSRTEAFF; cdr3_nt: TGTGCCAGCAGCAAACAGAACTCTCGGACTGAAGCTTTCTTT
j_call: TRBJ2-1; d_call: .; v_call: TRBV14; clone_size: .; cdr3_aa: CASSRWSSGLPLSGQFF; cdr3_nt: TGTGCCAGCAGCCGCTGGTCGTCTGGACTCCCACTCTCGGGGCAGTTCTTC
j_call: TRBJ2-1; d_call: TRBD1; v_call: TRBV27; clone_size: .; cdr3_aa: CASSYLGTGIYNEQFF; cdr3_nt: TGTGCCAGCAGTTACCTCGGGACAGGGATATACAATGAGCAGTTCTTC
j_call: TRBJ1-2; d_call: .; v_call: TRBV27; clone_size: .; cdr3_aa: CASSSPWMRVCGYTF; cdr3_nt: TGTGCCAGCAGTTCCCCTTGGATGAGGGTTTGTGGCTACACCTTC
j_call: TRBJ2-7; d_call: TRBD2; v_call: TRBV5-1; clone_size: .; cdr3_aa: CASSSGTSASYEQYF; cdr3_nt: TGCGCCAGCAGCTCCGGGACTAGCGCCTCCTACGAGCAGTACTTC
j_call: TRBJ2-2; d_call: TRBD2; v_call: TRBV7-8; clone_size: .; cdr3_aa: CASSSTGTSGITGELFF; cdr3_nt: TGTGCCAGCAGCTCGACCGGGACTAGCGGGATCACCGGGGAGCTGTTTTTT
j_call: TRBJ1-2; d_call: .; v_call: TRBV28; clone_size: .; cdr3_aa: CASRGTPYGYTF; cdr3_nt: TGTGCCAGCAGGGGGACACCGTATGGCTACACCTTC
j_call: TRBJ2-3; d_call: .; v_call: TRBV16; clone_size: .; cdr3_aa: CASSPGQAGGDTQYF; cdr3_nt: TGTGCCAGCAGCCCCGGACAAGCCGGTGGGGATACGCAGTATTTT
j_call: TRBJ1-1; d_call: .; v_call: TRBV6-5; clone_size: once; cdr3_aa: CASSPGFVPEAFF; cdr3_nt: TGTGCCAGCAGTCCCGGTTTTGTCCCTGAAGCTTTCTTT
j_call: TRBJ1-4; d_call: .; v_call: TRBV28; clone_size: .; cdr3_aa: CAIGPATNEKLFF; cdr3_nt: TGTGCCATCGGCCCTGCAACTAATGAAAAACTGTTTTTT
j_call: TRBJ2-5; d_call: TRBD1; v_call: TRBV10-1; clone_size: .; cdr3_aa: CASSGDRGVQETQYF; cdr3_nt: TGCGCCAGCAGTGGGGACAGGGGGGTACAAGAGACCCAGTACTTC
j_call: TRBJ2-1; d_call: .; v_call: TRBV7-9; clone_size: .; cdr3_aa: CASSLSRFRAYNEQFF; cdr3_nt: TGTGCCAGCAGCCTGAGCCGGTTTAGGGCCTACAATGAGCAGTTCTTC
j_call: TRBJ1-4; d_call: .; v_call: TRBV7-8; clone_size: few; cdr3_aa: CASSLGTVMNEKLFF; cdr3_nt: TGTGCCAGCAGCTTAGGGACAGTCATGAATGAAAAACTGTTTTTT
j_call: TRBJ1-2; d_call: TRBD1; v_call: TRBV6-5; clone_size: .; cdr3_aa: CASSSPDRVGYGYTF; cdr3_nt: TGTGCCAGCAGTTCCCCAGACAGGGTCGGATATGGCTACACCTTC
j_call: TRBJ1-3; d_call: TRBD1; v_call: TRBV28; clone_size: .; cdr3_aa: CASSTGGWDHTIYF; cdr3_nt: TGTGCCAGCAGCACAGGGGGTTGGGACCACACCATATATTTT
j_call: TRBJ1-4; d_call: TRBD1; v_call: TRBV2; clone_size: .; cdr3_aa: CASSKGDRDLYNEKLFF; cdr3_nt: TGTGCCAGCAGCAAAGGTGACAGGGACTTATATAATGAAAAACTGTTTTTT
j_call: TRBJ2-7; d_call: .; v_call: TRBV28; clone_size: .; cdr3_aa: CASRTGTGTYEQYF; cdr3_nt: TGTGCCAGCAGAACCGGGACTGGGACCTACGAGCAGTACTTC
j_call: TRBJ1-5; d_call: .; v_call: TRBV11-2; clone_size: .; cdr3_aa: CASSLYFDQPQHF; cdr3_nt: TGTGCCAGCAGCTTATATTTCGATCAGCCCCAGCATTTT
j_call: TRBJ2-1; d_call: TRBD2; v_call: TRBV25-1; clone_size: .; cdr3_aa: CASSEWKGGTYNEQFF; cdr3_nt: TGTGCCAGCAGTGAATGGAAGGGAGGGACCTACAATGAGCAGTTCTTC
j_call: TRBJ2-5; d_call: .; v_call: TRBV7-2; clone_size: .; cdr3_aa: CASSPPGKTQYF; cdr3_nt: TGTGCCAGCAGCCCCCCGGGGAAGACCCAGTACTTC
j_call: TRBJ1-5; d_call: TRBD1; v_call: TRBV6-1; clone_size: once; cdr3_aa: CASSGDRGEPQHF; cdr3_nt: TGTGCCAGCAGTGGGGACAGGGGTGAGCCCCAGCATTTT
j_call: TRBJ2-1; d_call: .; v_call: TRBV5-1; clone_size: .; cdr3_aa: CASSLGAGINNEQFF; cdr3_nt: TGCGCCAGCAGCTTAGGGGCGGGAATTAACAATGAGCAGTTCTTC
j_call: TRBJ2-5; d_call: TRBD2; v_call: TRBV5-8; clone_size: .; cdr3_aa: CASSLLPGGLEETQYF; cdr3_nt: TGTGCCAGCAGCTTGCTCCCGGGGGGTCTGGAGGAGACCCAGTACTTC
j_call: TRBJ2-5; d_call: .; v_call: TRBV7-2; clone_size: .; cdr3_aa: CASSSDLGTQDQETQYF; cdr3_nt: TGTGCCAGCAGCTCCGACCTTGGGACACAAGACCAAGAGACCCAGTACTTC
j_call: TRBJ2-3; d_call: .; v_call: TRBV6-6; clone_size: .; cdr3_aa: CASSYSFSTDTQYF; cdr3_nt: TGTGCCAGCAGTTACTCCTTCAGCACAGATACGCAGTATTTT
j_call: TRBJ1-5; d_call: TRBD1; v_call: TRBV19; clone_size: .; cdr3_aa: CASSPQGAAQPQHF; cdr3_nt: TGTGCCAGTAGTCCCCAGGGGGCGGCCCAGCCCCAGCATTTT
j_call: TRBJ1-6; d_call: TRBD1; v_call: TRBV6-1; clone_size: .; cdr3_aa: CASSERTGGVSPLHF; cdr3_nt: TGTGCCAGCAGTGAGAGGACAGGGGGCGTTTCACCCCTCCACTTT
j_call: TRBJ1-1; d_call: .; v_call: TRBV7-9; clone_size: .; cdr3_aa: CASSPVNTEAFF; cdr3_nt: TGTGCCAGCAGCCCAGTGAACACTGAAGCTTTCTTT
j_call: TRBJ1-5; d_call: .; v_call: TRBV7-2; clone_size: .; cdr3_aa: CASSLIDNQPQHF; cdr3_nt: TGTGCCAGCAGCTTAATTGACAATCAGCCCCAGCATTTT
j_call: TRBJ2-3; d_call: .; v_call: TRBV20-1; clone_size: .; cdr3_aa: CSAGRDTQYF; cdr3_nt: TGCAGTGCTGGGCGAGATACGCAGTATTTT
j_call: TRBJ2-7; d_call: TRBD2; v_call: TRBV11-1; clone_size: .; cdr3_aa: CASSLSPGGAYEQYF; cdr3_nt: TGTGCCAGCAGCTTAAGTCCGGGGGGAGCCTACGAGCAGTACTTC
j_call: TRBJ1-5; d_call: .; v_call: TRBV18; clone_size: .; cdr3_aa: CASSTGPLSNQPQHF; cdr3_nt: TGTGCCAGCTCAACCGGGCCCCTTAGCAATCAGCCCCAGCATTTT
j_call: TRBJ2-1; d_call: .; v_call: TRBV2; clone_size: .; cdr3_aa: CASTSHNEQFF; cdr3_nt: TGTGCCAGCACTTCTCACAATGAGCAGTTCTTC
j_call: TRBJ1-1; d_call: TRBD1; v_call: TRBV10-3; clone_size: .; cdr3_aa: CAIRWTGENTEAFF; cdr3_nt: TGTGCCATCAGATGGACAGGGGAAAACACTGAAGCTTTCTTT
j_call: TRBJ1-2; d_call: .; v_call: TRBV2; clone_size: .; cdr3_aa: CASSPGFGYGYTF; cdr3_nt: TGTGCCAGCAGTCCAGGGTTTGGCTATGGCTACACCTTC
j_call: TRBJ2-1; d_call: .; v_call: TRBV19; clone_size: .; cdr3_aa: CASSSGQFFSYNEQFF; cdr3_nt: TGTGCCAGTAGTTCAGGACAGTTTTTCTCCTACAATGAGCAGTTCTTC
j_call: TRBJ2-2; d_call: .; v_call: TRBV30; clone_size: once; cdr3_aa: CAWRSLVSGELFF; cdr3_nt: TGTGCCTGGAGGAGTCTAGTATCCGGGGAGCTGTTTTTT
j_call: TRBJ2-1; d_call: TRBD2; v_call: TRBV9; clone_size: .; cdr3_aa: CASSPRLAGGLLDEQFF; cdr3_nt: TGTGCCAGCAGCCCACGACTAGCGGGAGGGTTGTTGGATGAGCAGTTCTTC
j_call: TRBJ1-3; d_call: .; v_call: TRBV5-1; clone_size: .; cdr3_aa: CASSLGQVSGNTIYF; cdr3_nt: TGCGCCAGCAGCTTGGGACAGGTGTCTGGAAACACCATATATTTT
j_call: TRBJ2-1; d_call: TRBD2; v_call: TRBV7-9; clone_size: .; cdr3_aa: CASSSPGTSGSGQFF; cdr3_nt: TGTGCCAGCAGCTCACCCGGGACTAGCGGGTCTGGGCAGTTCTTC
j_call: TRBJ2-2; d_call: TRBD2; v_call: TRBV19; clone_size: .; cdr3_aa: CASILGRLAGDSNTGELFF; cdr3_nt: TGTGCCAGTATCCTCGGTAGACTAGCGGGGGATTCGAACACCGGGGAGCTGTTTTTT
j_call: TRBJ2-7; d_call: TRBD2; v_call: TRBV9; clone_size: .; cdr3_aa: CASSVGLAGVEQYF; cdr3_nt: TGTGCCAGCAGCGTCGGACTAGCGGGAGTCGAGCAGTACTTC
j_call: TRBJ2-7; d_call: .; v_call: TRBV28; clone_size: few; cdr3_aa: CASRRGVATYEQYF; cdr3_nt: TGTGCCAGCCGAAGGGGGGTAGCCACCTACGAGCAGTACTTC
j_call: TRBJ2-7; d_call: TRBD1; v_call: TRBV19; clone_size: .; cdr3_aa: CASSVLDRGGGEQYF; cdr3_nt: TGTGCCAGTAGTGTATTGGACAGGGGGGGCGGCGAGCAGTACTTC
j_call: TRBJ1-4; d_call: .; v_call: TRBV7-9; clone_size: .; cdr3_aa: CASSLMLDEKLFF; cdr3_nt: TGTGCCAGCAGCTTGATGCTGGATGAAAAACTGTTTTTT
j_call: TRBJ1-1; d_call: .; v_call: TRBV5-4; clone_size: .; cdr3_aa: CASRVDLNTEAFF; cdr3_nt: TGTGCCAGCAGGGTAGATCTGAACACTGAAGCTTTCTTT
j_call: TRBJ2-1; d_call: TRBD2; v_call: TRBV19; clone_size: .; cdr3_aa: CASTLSLGTSGYNEQFF; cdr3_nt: TGTGCCAGTACACTATCGTTGGGGACTAGCGGATACAATGAGCAGTTCTTC
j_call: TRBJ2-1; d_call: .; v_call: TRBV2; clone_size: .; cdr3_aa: CASSPDGLTYNEQFF; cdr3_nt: TGTGCCAGCAGTCCTGACGGACTAACGTACAATGAGCAGTTCTTC
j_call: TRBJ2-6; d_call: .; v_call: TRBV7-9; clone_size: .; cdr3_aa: CASSSGWRSGANVLTF; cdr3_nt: TGTGCCAGCAGTTCGGGGTGGCGCTCTGGGGCCAACGTCCTGACTTTC
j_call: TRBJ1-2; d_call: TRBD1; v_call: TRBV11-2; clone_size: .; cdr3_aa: CASSAGSGQGKDGYTF; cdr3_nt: TGTGCCAGCAGCGCCGGATCGGGACAGGGAAAGGATGGCTACACCTTC
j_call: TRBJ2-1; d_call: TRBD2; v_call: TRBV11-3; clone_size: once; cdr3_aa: CASSLDRSGSEQFF; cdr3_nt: TGTGCCAGCAGCTTAGATCGTAGCGGGAGTGAGCAGTTCTTC